The 17 T cell receptor beta chains below were found in one sample sequenced in a study of cytomegalovirus exposure and HLA in healthy donors. PCR involved 60 Vbeta and 13 Jbeta primers. Repertoires were generated with immunoSEQ multiplex PCR, while TCRdb's copy carries only in-frame clones and drops some. Found here are around 170,000 clones, around 84% of them singletons; the top ten hold roughly 2.6%. Sequencing was performed on PBMCs. The origin of the receptors is a woman between 50 and 59 years old in good health and CMV-seropositive.

The chain uses TRBV4-2 and TRBJ2-7; TRBD1 matches 11 bases. The germline V gene encodes CDR1 LGHNA and CDR2 YNFKEQ. This CDR3 is 16 amino acids long. V lost 1 base to trimming and J lost 3 bases; unmatched junction nucleotides: 5. The CDR3 DNA is TGTGCCAGCAGCCAAGGATCCGGGACAGGGGGCTACGAGCAGTACTTC. Protein product: CASSQGSGTGGYEQYF.

The genes are TRBV7-8 and TRBJ1-1, with D perhaps TRBD1 (5 bases). V shed 3 bases and J shed 1 base, with 6 bases lying between them. Germline-derived CDR1 and CDR2 are SGHVS and FQNEAQ. The length of the CDR3 is 13 residues. The CDR3 loop reads CASSFRENTEAFF. The CDR3 DNA reads as TGTGCCAGCAGCTTCAGGGAGAACACTGAAGCTTTCTTT.

This clone was detected a few times. J is TRBJ2-3 and V is TRBV5-1; 9 bases map to TRBD2. The germline gives CDR1 SGHRS, CDR2 YFSETQ. Trimming removed 5 bases from V and 3 bases from J; junction bases left unmatched: 1. There are 13 residues in the CDR3. The CDR3 protein is CASSSGGTDTQYF. The CDR3 DNA sequence: TGCGCCAGCAGTAGCGGGGGTACAGATACGCAGTATTTT.

This clone was counted once. The chain combines TRBV27 with TRBJ2-7, with 8 positions matching TRBD2. CDR1 is MNHEY, CDR2 SMNVEV, per germline (reference sequence). Trimming took 5 bases from V and 12 from J; bases not matched to a gene: 24. The CDR3 is made up of 17 amino acids. The CDR3 region is CASSTRSDGGALSGLYF. CDR3 nucleotide sequence: TGTGCCAGCAGTACTAGATCCGACGGGGGGGCCTTATCGGGATTGTACTTC.

The rearrangement links TRBV19 to TRBJ1-3; a weak D match, TRBD1 (6 bases). Trimming stripped 4 bases from V and 0 bases from J, with 10 bases between. This CDR3 has 15 residues. From germline, CDR1 is LNHDA and CDR2 SQIVND (reference sequence). The chain's CDR3 is CASSTQGGSGNTIYF. The CDR3, as DNA: TGTGCCAGTAGTACCCAAGGGGGCTCTGGAAACACCATATATTTT.

V is TRBV13 and J is TRBJ1-1; 10 bases match TRBD1. V trimming: 5 bases; J trimming: 5 bases; junction bases outside the gene matches: 8. This CDR3 region has 15 residues. Germline V gives CDR1 PRHDT, CDR2 FYEKMQ (reference sequence). The DNA for the CDR3 is TGTGCCAGCAGCCTGGGGGACAGGGGTCGAACTGAAGCTTTCTTT. As protein: CASSLGDRGRTEAFF.

This sequence joins TRBV5-4 and TRBJ2-1; 10 bases match TRBD2. Germline V gives CDR1 SGHNT, CDR2 YYREEE (reference sequence). The CDR3 covers 15 residues. Trimming took 0 bases from V and 6 from J; bases not matched to a gene: 3. CDR3 nucleotide sequence: TGTGCCAGCAGCTTGGCGTCTAGCGGGGGCAATGAGCAGTTCTTC. This sequence encodes CASSLASSGGNEQFF. Supplemented by reference TRBV5-4 and TRBJ2-1, the full variable domain reads ETGVTQSPTHLIKTRGQQVTLRCSSQSGHNTVSWYQQALGQGPQFIFQYYREEENGRGNFPPRFSGLQFPNYSSELNVNALELDDSALYLCASSLASSGGNEQFFGPGTRLTVL.

The V call is TRBV5-1, the J call TRBJ2-2, with D uncertain. CDR3 length: 12 amino acids. V dropped 4 bases and J dropped 6 bases, with 7 bases sitting between them. Per germline, CDR1 SGHRS and CDR2 YFSETQ. The CDR3 DNA reads as TGCGCCAGCAGCCCCCCGGCCGGGGAGCTGTTTTTT. Translating gives CASSPPAGELFF.

This rearrangement joins TRBV18 to TRBJ2-7; 9 bases are a match to TRBD2. This CDR3 is built from 13 residues. J lost 9 bases, V lost 0 bases, and 3 bases had no gene match. Germline assignment: CDR1 KGHSH and CDR2 LQKENI. This chain's CDR3 is CASSPPSGGWQYF. CDR3 nucleotides: TGTGCCAGCTCACCACCTAGCGGGGGTTGGCAGTACTTC.

J is TRBJ1-2 and V is TRBV30; TRBD1 might be the D (5 bases). The CDR3 extends over 11 amino acids. V lost 3 bases to trimming and J lost 4 bases, with 6 bases between them. Germline loops: CDR1 GTSNPN, CDR2 SVGIG (reference sequence). The DNA of the CDR3 is TGTGCCTGGAGAGGGGCCTATGGCTACACCTTC. Translated: CAWRGAYGYTF.

Comment on this clone: One junction end disagrees with the germline gene, perhaps due to a read error. The chain is built from TRBV28 and TRBJ1-2; TRBD1 matches 8 bases. CDR1 and CDR2 (germline): MDHEN, SYDVKM. The CDR3 extends over 14 amino acids. The CDR3 region is CASSSPGQAYSYTF. CDR3 nucleotides: TGTGCCAGCAGTTCCCCGGGACAGGCCTATAGCTACACCTTC.

The chain is built from TRBV5-6 and TRBJ2-3; 10 bases map to TRBD2. From germline, CDR1 is SGHDT and CDR2 YYEEEE. The CDR3 runs to 14 residues. V shed 5 bases and J 3 bases; nucleotides not matched to a gene: 3. CDR3 nucleotides: TGTGCCAGCAGACCTAGCGGGGGAACAGATACGCAGTATTTT. Protein product: CASRPSGGTDTQYF.

This clone turned up a few times. CDR3 DNA sequence: TGTGCCAGCAGCCACGACCGGGACAGTCATAATTCACCCCTCCACTTT. Its protein product is CASSHDRDSHNSPLHF. The V call is TRBV7-2, the J call TRBJ1-6; 7 bases match TRBD1. Germline trimming cut 5 bases from V and 5 bases from J; bases unmatched to any gene: 9. The CDR3 runs to 16 residues. Germline CDR1 SGHTA, CDR2 FQGNSA.

In its sample, this clone was seen a few times. V and J are TRBV4-3 and TRBJ1-1, with TRBD1 as a possible D gene (6 bases). Germline V gene lookup returns CDR1 LGHNA and CDR2 YSLEER. The CDR3 spans 15 residues. Between the trimmed V and J ends, which lost 0 bases and 1 base, there was a span of 9 bases. The CDR3 coding sequence is TGCGCCAGCAGCCAAGATTTGGGGGCGAACACTGAAGCTTTCTTT. Protein product: CASSQDLGANTEAFF.

The gene calls are TRBV7-3 and TRBJ1-2; D is uncertain. This CDR3 spans 13 amino acids. The ends were cut back, 2 bases at V and 8 bases at J, with 12 bases in the middle. The germline V gene has CDR1 SGHTA and CDR2 FQGTGA. The CDR3 sequence is CASSLEGVRGYTF. In DNA form, the CDR3 reads TGTGCCAGCAGCTTAGAAGGAGTCCGAGGCTACACCTTC.

The chain has TRBV7-2 and TRBJ2-7, with TRBD2 as a possible D gene (5 bases). The ends were cut back, 3 bases at V and 3 bases at J, with 15 bases in the middle. This CDR3 is 15 amino acids long. From germline, CDR1 is SGHTA and CDR2 FQGNSA. The CDR3: CASSFSPLGSYEQYF. The CDR3 DNA is TGTGCCAGCAGCTTCTCTCCCCTAGGGAGCTACGAGCAGTACTTC.

This clone has a single count. The chain employs TRBV5-4 and TRBJ2-7, with 13 bases aligning to TRBD2. Germline-derived CDR1 and CDR2 are SGHNT and YYREEE (reference sequence). V trimming: 2 bases; J trimming: 4 bases; junction bases outside the gene matches: 6. CDR3 length: 16 residues. The CDR3 here is CASSLPTSGGSYEQYF. CDR3 DNA: TGTGCCAGCAGCTTACCGACTAGCGGGGGGTCGTACGAGCAGTACTTC. Full variable domain (outside the CDR3, taken from reference TRBV5-4 and TRBJ2-7): ETGVTQSPTHLIKTRGQQVTLRCSSQSGHNTVSWYQQALGQGPQFIFQYYREEENGRGNFPPRFSGLQFPNYSSELNVNALELDDSALYLCASSLPTSGGSYEQYFGPGTRLTVT.